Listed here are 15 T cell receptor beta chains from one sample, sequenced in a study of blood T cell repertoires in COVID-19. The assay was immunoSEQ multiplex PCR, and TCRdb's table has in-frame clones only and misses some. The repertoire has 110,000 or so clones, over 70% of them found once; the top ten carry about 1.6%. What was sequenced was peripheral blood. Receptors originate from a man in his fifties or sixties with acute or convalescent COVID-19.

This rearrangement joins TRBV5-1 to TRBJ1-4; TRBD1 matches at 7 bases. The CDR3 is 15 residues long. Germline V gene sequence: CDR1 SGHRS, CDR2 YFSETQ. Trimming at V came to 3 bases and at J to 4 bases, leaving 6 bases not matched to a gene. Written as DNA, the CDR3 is TGCGCCAGCAGCTCGAATACAGGGGATAATGAAAAACTGTTTTTT. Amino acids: CASSSNTGDNEKLFF. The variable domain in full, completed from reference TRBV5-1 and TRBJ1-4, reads KAGVTQTPRYLIKTRGQQVTLSCSPISGHRSVSWYQQTPGQGLQFLFEYFSETQRNKGNFPGRFSGRQFSNSRSEMNVSTLELGDSALYLCASSSNTGDNEKLFFGSGTQLSVL.

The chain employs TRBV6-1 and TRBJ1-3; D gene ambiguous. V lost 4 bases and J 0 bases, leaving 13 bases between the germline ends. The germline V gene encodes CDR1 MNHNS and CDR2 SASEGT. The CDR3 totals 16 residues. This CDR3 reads CASSGRQSSSGNTIYF. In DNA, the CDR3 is TGTGCCAGCAGTGGGAGGCAGTCGAGCTCTGGAAACACCATATATTTT.

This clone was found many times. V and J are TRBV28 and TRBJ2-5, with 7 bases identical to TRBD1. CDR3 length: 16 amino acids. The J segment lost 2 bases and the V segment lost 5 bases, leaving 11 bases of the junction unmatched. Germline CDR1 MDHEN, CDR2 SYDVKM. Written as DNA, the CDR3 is TGTGCCAGCAGTCCCAGACAGGGACGGGGACAAGAGACCCAGTACTTC. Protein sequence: CASSPRQGRGQETQYF.

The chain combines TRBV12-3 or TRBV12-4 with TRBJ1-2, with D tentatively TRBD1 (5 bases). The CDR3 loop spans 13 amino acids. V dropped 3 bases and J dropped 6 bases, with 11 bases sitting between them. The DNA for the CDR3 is TGTGCCAGCAGTTTTGAGGGGAGGAATGGCTACACCTTC. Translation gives CASSFEGRNGYTF.

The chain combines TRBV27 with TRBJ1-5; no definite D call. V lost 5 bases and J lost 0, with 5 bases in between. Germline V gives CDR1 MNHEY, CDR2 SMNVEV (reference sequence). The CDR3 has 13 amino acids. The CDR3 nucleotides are TGTGCCAGCAGTACCAGTAGCAATCAGCCCCAGCATTTT. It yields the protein CASSTSSNQPQHF.

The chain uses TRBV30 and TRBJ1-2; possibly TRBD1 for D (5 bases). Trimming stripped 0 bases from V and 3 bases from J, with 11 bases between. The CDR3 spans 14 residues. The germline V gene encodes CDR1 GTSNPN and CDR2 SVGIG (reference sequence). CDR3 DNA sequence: TGTGCCTGGAGTGTTTCGGGGGGTGACTATGGCTACACCTTC. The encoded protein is CAWSVSGGDYGYTF.

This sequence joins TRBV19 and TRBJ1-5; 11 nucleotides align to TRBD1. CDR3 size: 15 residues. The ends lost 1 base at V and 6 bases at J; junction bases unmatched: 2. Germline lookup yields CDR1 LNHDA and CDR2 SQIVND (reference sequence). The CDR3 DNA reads TGTGCCAGTAGTATAGGGGACAGGGGGGGTCAGCCCCAGCATTTT. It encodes CASSIGDRGGQPQHF.

The CDR3 here is CASSLTPTGRNTEAFF. DNA for the CDR3: TGTGCCAGCAGTTTAACTCCGACAGGGAGGAACACTGAAGCTTTCTTT. V usage is TRBV6-6 and J usage is TRBJ1-1; TRBD1 agrees at 7 bases. This CDR3 has 16 residues. Germline CDR1 is MNHNY and CDR2 is SVGAGI (reference sequence). The V gene end was trimmed by 4 bases and the J gene end by 1 base; junction bases not matched to a gene: 9.

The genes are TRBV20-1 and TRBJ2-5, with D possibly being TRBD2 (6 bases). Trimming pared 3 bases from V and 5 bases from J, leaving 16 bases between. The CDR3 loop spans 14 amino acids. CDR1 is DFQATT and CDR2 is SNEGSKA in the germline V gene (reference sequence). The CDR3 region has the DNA TGCAGTGCTAGTCGTGGCGGGGTGGCCGAGACCCAGTACTTC. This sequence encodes CSASRGGVAETQYF.

CDR3 nucleotides: TGTGCCAGCAGTTACAGCGGGGGGGCGCGCACAGATACGCAGTATTTT. Its protein product is CASSYSGGARTDTQYF. The chain is built from TRBV11-1 and TRBJ2-3, with 10 bases fitting TRBD2. The V and J ends lost 6 bases and 1 base, in that order; junction bases with no gene match: 7. The CDR3 is 16 amino acids. The V gene's germline CDR1 is SGHAT and CDR2 FQDESV (reference sequence).

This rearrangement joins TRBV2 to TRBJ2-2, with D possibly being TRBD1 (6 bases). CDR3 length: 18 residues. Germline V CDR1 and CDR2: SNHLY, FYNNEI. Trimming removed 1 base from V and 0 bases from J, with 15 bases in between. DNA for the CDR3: TGTGCCAGCAGTGAAGGCAGGACAGACTTCGCGAACACCGGGGAGCTGTTTTTT. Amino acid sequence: CASSEGRTDFANTGELFF.

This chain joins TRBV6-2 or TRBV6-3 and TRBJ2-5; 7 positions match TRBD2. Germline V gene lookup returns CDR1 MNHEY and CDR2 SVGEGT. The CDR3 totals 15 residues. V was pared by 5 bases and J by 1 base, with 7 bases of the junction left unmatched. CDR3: CASSTGSGAQETQYF. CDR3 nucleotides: TGTGCCAGCAGTACCGGGAGCGGGGCCCAAGAGACCCAGTACTTC.

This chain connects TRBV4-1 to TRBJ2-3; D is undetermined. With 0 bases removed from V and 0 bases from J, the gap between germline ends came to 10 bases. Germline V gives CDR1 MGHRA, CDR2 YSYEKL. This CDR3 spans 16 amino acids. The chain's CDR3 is CASSQDLTPSTDTQYF. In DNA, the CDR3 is TGCGCCAGCAGCCAAGATCTTACTCCTAGCACAGATACGCAGTATTTT.

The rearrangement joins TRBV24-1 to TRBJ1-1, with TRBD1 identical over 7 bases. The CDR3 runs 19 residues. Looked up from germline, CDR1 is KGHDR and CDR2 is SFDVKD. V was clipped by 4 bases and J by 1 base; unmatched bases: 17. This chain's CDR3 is CATSEPWTGWVLGNTEAFF. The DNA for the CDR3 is TGTGCCACCAGTGAGCCTTGGACAGGTTGGGTATTAGGGAACACTGAAGCTTTCTTT.

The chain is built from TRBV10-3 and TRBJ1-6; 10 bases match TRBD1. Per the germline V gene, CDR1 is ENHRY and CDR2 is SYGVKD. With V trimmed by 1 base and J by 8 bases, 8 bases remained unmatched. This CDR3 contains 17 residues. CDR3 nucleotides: TGTGCCATCAGTGAGTTCCCGGGACAGGGGTATTATTCACCCCTCCACTTT. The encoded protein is CAISEFPGQGYYSPLHF.